A single sample gave rise to the 9 T cell receptor beta chains below, sequenced in a study of blood T cell repertoires in COVID-19. Some clones are missing from TCRdb's copy, which holds only in-frame ones; the method was immunoSEQ multiplex PCR. The repertoire holds a few hundred thousand clones, with over 85% as singletons. The sequencing sample was made of PBMCs or T cells enriched from blood (not recorded which). The receptors were gathered from a woman aged 25-40 years who had recovered from COVID-19.

The chain has TRBV19 and TRBJ1-6, with TRBD1 matching over 8 bases. CDR1 LNHDA and CDR2 SQIVND come from the germline V gene (reference sequence). Trimming cost V 9 bases and J 10 bases; bases outside gene matches: 8. There are 13 residues in the CDR3. The DNA for the CDR3 is TGTGCCAGCACAGGACAGGGCGGGTCACCCCTCCACTTT. It codes for CASTGQGGSPLHF.

This clone was seen a single time. The chain couples TRBV11-1 to TRBJ2-5; a possible D gene is TRBD2 (6 bases). The CDR3 extends over 14 amino acids. Trimming removed 1 base from V and 4 bases from J, with 10 bases in between. The germline gives CDR1 SGHAT, CDR2 FQDESV (reference sequence). The CDR3 DNA is TGTGCCAGCAGCTTAGGGGGGGAACGAGAGACCCAGTACTTC. Protein: CASSLGGERETQYF.

This clone was observed a single time. The chain has TRBV4-1 and TRBJ2-7, with TRBD2 as a possible D gene (6 bases). Trimming left V 1 base short and J 5 bases short, with 9 bases between. This CDR3 comprises 13 residues. Per germline, CDR1 MGHRA and CDR2 YSYEKL. The CDR3 spells CASSQVGGNEQYF. CDR3 sequence (DNA): TGCGCCAGCAGCCAAGTTGGCGGGAACGAGCAGTACTTC.

This sequence joins TRBV10-3 and TRBJ1-2; D is uncertain. CDR1 ENHRY and CDR2 SYGVKD come from the germline V gene. The V end lost 9 bases, the J end lost 0 bases, and 23 bases lay between the germline ends. This CDR3 has 17 residues. The CDR3 region has the DNA TGTGCCATTACAGTGGAACGGACTGTTAGAGCTAACTATGGCTACACCTTC. Protein: CAITVERTVRANYGYTF.

This clone was counted a single time. The J gene is TRBJ2-1, the V gene TRBV2, with TRBD2 as a possible D gene (6 bases). Germline loops: CDR1 SNHLY, CDR2 FYNNEI. V gave up 9 bases and J gave up 4 bases, with 7 bases separating them. This CDR3 is 11 amino acids long. The CDR3 reads CASSGYNEQFF. The CDR3 coding sequence is TGTGCCAGTAGCGGTTACAATGAGCAGTTCTTC.

V is TRBV29-1 and J is TRBJ1-2; 9 bases map to TRBD1. Germline V gene sequence: CDR1 SQVTM, CDR2 ANQGSEA. CDR3 length: 13 amino acids. The V segment lost 6 bases and the J segment 5 bases; nucleotides outside the gene matches: 7. The CDR3 region is CSVRPGTGYGYTF. For the CDR3, the DNA is TGCAGCGTCCGACCCGGGACAGGGTATGGCTACACCTTC. Using reference TRBV29-1 and TRBJ1-2 for the parts outside the CDR3, the full variable domain is SAVISQKPSRDICQRGTSLTIQCQVDSQVTMMFWYRQQPGQSLTLIATANQGSEATYESGFVIDKFPISRPNLTFSTLTVSNMSPEDSSIYLCSVRPGTGYGYTFGSGTRLTVV.

The chain joins TRBV4-3 to TRBJ1-2, with D possibly TRBD1 on 6 matching bases. Germline loops: CDR1 LGHNA, CDR2 YSLEER. Deletions cut 1 base from V and 10 bases from J, with 19 bases between. The CDR3 extends over 15 amino acids. CDR3 nucleotide sequence: TGCGCCAGCAGCCAAGTACTGGGGGCGCGTTCCGACTACACCTTC. The encoded protein is CASSQVLGARSDYTF.

The sample holds a few counts of this clone. The rearrangement uses TRBV6-2 or TRBV6-3 and TRBJ1-3, with a tentative D call TRBD1 (6 bases). Germline CDR1 MNHEY, CDR2 SVGEGT. CDR3 length: 18 residues. Trimming removed 1 base from V and 0 bases from J, with 16 bases in between. The CDR3 DNA sequence: TGTGCCAGCAGTTACTATTCGGGGAGGGGGGCCTCTGGAAACACCATATATTTT. It encodes CASSYYSGRGASGNTIYF.

The V gene is TRBV4-3, the J gene TRBJ2-1; weak D call: TRBD2 (5 bases). The V end lost 4 bases, the J end lost 12 bases, and 16 bases lay between the germline ends. From germline, CDR1 is LGHNA and CDR2 YSLEER. The CDR3 extends over 13 amino acids. CDR3 sequence (DNA): TGCGCCAGCAGCCGCACTACGGGGTACGGGCAGTTCTTC. This translates into CASSRTTGYGQFF.